Below, 15 T cell receptor beta chains from the same sample are listed, as sequenced in a study of metastatic and nonmetastatic thyroid tumors. TCRdb reprocessed the PCR reads via MiXCR. The sample consists of about 18,000 clones, more than 20% of them appearing once. Thyroid surgery was preceded by no treatment in any patient. The sequenced material came from adjacent normal tissue. The receptors come from a female donor with papillary thyroid cancer or a benign thyroid nodule (not recorded which). Some clones in this sample may be carry-over from other donors' samples.

This clone was detected ten times or more. Different DNA sequences within this sample yield the same CDR3. V and J are TRBV11-2 and TRBJ1-1, with D unclear. V gave up 2 bases and J gave up 1 base, with 5 bases separating them. Germline V gene sequence: CDR1 SGHAT, CDR2 FQNNGV. The CDR3 is 13 amino acids. CDR3 sequence: CASSLWGNTEAFF. In DNA, the CDR3 is TGTGCCAGCAGCTTATGGGGGAACACTGAAGCTTTCTTT.

The chain has TRBV13 and TRBJ1-4; TRBD1 matches 8 bases. The V gene end was trimmed by 4 bases and the J gene end by 3 bases; junction bases not matched to a gene: 7. CDR1 is PRHDT, CDR2 FYEKMQ, per germline (reference sequence). The CDR3 is made up of 16 amino acids. The CDR3: CASSSQDRVANEKLFF. The CDR3 DNA sequence: TGTGCCAGCAGCTCCCAGGACAGGGTCGCTAATGAAAAACTGTTTTTT.

The CDR3 protein is CASSAGASGRQDTQYF. As DNA, the CDR3 is TGCGCCAGCAGTGCGGGAGCTAGCGGGAGACAGGATACGCAGTATTTT. This chain links TRBV10-1 with TRBJ2-3; 10 bases map to TRBD2. Germline CDR1 is WNHNN and CDR2 is SYGVQD (reference sequence). The CDR3 is 16 amino acids. V trimming: 4 bases; J trimming: 6 bases; junction bases outside the gene matches: 10.

DNA of the CDR3: TGTGCCAGCAGTTACTCGACGTCAGGGGCTTCCTATGGCTACACCTTC. It specifies CASSYSTSGASYGYTF. The chain is built from TRBV6-2 or TRBV6-3 and TRBJ1-2, with D maybe TRBD1 (6 bases). Germline V CDR1 and CDR2: MNHEY, SVGEGT. The CDR3 consists of 16 residues. V lost 0 bases and J lost 4, with 15 bases in between.

This clone has a handful of counts. The chain combines TRBV27 with TRBJ1-6; D not certain. V was trimmed by 2 bases and J by 5 bases, leaving 7 bases between them. Germline V CDR1 and CDR2: MNHEY, SMNVEV (reference sequence). The CDR3 consists of 14 residues. CDR3 sequence reads: CASSLNRNNSPLHF. As DNA, the CDR3 is TGTGCCAGCAGTTTAAACAGAAATAATTCACCCCTCCACTTT.

The chain is built from TRBV2 and TRBJ1-2, with unresolved D. This CDR3 region has 14 residues. V lost 6 bases, J lost 2 bases, and 13 bases lay in between. Germline CDR1 SNHLY, CDR2 FYNNEI. As DNA, the CDR3 is TGTGCCAGCAGATTCGAGGGCCTCAACTATGGCTACACCTTC. This gives the protein CASRFEGLNYGYTF.

This clone was counted at least ten times. The rearrangement uses TRBV6-1 and TRBJ2-7, with 11 bases lining up with TRBD1. Per germline, CDR1 MNHNS and CDR2 SASEGT. The CDR3 is 15 residues long. V was clipped by 5 bases and J by 0 bases; unmatched bases: 3. For the CDR3, the DNA is TGTGCCAGCAGTCCCGGGACAGGGGGCTCCTACGAGCAGTACTTC. It translates to CASSPGTGGSYEQYF.

Worth noting for this clone: One end of the junction does not line up with germline, which may come from a read error. The J gene is TRBJ2-7, the V gene TRBV7-9; TRBD1 is a possible D gene (5 bases). The CDR3 covers 15 residues. The germline V gene encodes CDR1 SEHNR and CDR2 FQNEAQ (reference sequence). The CDR3 loop reads CASSRPDRPAYEQCF. CDR3 DNA sequence: TGTGCCAGCAGCCGGCCTGACAGACCAGCCTACGAGCAGTGCTTC.

This clone was seen a handful of times. The V gene is TRBV6-4, the J gene TRBJ2-1; D may be TRBD1 (5 bases). The germline CDR1 and CDR2 sequences are MRHNA and SNTAGT. The ends were cut back, 3 bases at V and 2 bases at J, with 5 bases in the middle. The CDR3 length is 13 residues. CDR3 sequence reads: CASSEGPYNEQFF. The CDR3 DNA sequence: TGTGCCAGCAGTGAGGGGCCCTACAATGAGCAGTTCTTC.

This clone is medium-sized (0.01 to 0.1%) in the sample. The genes are TRBV12-3 or TRBV12-4 and TRBJ2-3, with TRBD2 matching 7 bases. The CDR3 totals 15 residues. The trim removed 1 base at V and 3 bases at J, leaving 4 bases unmatched. The CDR3 nucleotides read TGTGCCAGCAGTTTAGGGACTAGGGAAACAGATACGCAGTATTTT. Protein: CASSLGTRETDTQYF.

The V call is TRBV20-1, the J call TRBJ1-6; weak D call: TRBD1 (5 bases). Germline V CDR1 and CDR2: DFQATT, SNEGSKA (reference sequence). Trimming removed 0 bases at V and 5 bases at J, with 20 bases between. This CDR3 is 18 amino acids long. In DNA form, the CDR3 reads TGCAGTGCTAGAGATCCGGGGAGGGGCCCGGAGAATAATTCACCCCTCCACTTT. It yields the protein CSARDPGRGPENNSPLHF.

The chain joins TRBV11-2 to TRBJ2-3; no firm D call. Germline V gene lookup returns CDR1 SGHAT and CDR2 FQNNGV. The CDR3 length is 15 residues. Between the trimmed V and J ends, which lost 5 bases and 2 bases, there was a span of 14 bases. This chain's CDR3 is CASSLRVSLTDTQYF. The CDR3 DNA follows: TGTGCCAGCAGCCTCAGAGTTTCCCTCACAGATACGCAGTATTTT. Full variable domain (outside the CDR3, taken from reference TRBV11-2 and TRBJ2-3): EAGVAQSPRYKIIEKRQSVAFWCNPISGHATLYWYQQILGQGPKLLIQFQNNGVVDDSQLPKDRFSAERLKGVDSTLKIQPAKLEDSAVYLCASSLRVSLTDTQYFGPGTRLTVL.

This clone has only a few counts. V gene TRBV28 combines with J gene TRBJ2-1; 14 bases agree with TRBD2. Germline V gene data show CDR1 as MDHEN and CDR2 as SYDVKM. V dropped 5 bases and J dropped 7; count of bases not matched to a gene: 13. The CDR3 extends over 18 amino acids. The CDR3 spells CASSRPPGLAGGGNEQFF. For the CDR3, the DNA is TGTGCCAGCAGTCGCCCACCTGGACTAGCGGGAGGAGGGAATGAGCAGTTCTTC.

The rearrangement joins TRBV6-4 to TRBJ2-7; D possibly corresponds to TRBD1 (5 bases). The CDR3 totals 14 residues. Trimming removed 3 bases from V and 6 bases from J, with 15 bases in between. Germline CDR1 MRHNA, CDR2 SNTAGT. The CDR3 nucleotides read TGTGCCAGCAGTGAAGCATATCGGACACGCGAGCAGTACTTC. Translating gives CASSEAYRTREQYF.

V is TRBV6-2 or TRBV6-3 and J is TRBJ2-5, with D perhaps TRBD1 (6 bases). This CDR3 has 14 amino acids. Germline lookup yields CDR1 MNHEY and CDR2 SVGEGT. V lost 6 bases and J 2 bases, leaving 13 bases between the germline ends. CDR3 sequence: CASRLTGGQETQYF. CDR3 DNA sequence: TGTGCCAGCAGATTGACAGGTGGACAAGAGACCCAGTACTTC.